These 31 T cell receptor beta chains share one sample of origin, sequenced in a study of T-cell memory formation after mild COVID-19 (dated by TCRdb to the early 2020s). Library construction relied on 5' RACE. These reads were obtained on an Illumina NovaSeq 6000. TCRdb reran the public reads through fastp at Q25 and MiXCR, keeping productive beta chains. Entries that share a CDR3 protein sequence are merged under the most common genes and DNA. A total of hundreds of thousands of distinct CDR3 sequences appear in this sample, around 27% of them only once. 13% of the sample rests with the top ten. Sequencing was performed on PBMCs or a T cell subset sorted from them (not recorded which). The receptors derive from an adult woman who had mild COVID-19 (a few samples of this study predate the infection). The sample titles of this study are shuffled in the database, so cell type and time point are left out; the donor was told from shared clones.

Only a few counts were recorded for this clonotype. This sequence joins TRBV20-1 and TRBJ2-1; 10 nucleotides line up with TRBD2. Looked up from germline, CDR1 is DFQATT and CDR2 is SNEGSKA (reference sequence). There are 13 residues in the CDR3. With 2 bases clipped from V and 9 bases from J, the junction kept 4 bases outside the gene matches. CDR3 sequence reads: CSARLAGVSEQFF. The CDR3, as DNA: TGCAGTGCTAGACTAGCGGGAGTTAGTGAGCAGTTCTTC.

There are a few counts of this clonotype. This chain joins TRBV10-3 and TRBJ2-1; 10 nucleotides line up with TRBD2. The CDR3 is made up of 19 amino acids. Losses at the gene ends were 8 bases for V and 1 base for J; bases not matched to a gene: 17. The germline gives CDR1 ENHRY, CDR2 SYGVKD. The CDR3 region is CAIWGLTSGNFGSYNEQFF. As DNA, the CDR3 is TGTGCCATCTGGGGGTTAACTAGCGGGAATTTTGGATCCTACAATGAGCAGTTCTTC.

CDR3 in amino acids: CAISERGSPTGELFF. CDR3 sequence (DNA): TGTGCCATCAGTGAAAGGGGATCACCGACCGGGGAGCTGTTTTTT. The chain couples TRBV10-3 to TRBJ2-2; D might be TRBD1 (5 bases). Germline V gives CDR1 ENHRY, CDR2 SYGVKD. The ends were cut back, 3 bases at V and 5 bases at J, with 13 bases in the middle. The CDR3 consists of 15 residues.

The CDR3 sequence: CASSNPDIYGYTF. For the CDR3, the DNA is TGTGCCAGCAGCAATCCGGACATCTATGGCTACACCTTC. V is TRBV9 and J is TRBJ1-2, with D possibly being TRBD1 (5 bases). Germline assignment: CDR1 SGDLS and CDR2 YYNGEE. The CDR3 length is 13 residues. Trimming shortened V by 4 bases and J by 4 bases, and 11 bases separated the two germline ends.

This clonotype turned up a few times. V gene TRBV25-1 combines with J gene TRBJ2-1; D might be TRBD2 (5 bases). This CDR3 region has 17 residues. Germline CDR1 MGHDK, CDR2 SYGVNS. V lost 0 bases, J lost 6 bases, and 18 bases lay in between. As DNA, the CDR3 is TGTGCCAGCAGTGAATATCAGCCGGGATCCTATGGCAATGAGCAGTTCTTC. This encodes CASSEYQPGSYGNEQFF.

This chain connects TRBV30 to TRBJ2-7; 8 nucleotides align to TRBD1. The CDR3 extends over 12 amino acids. Germline CDR1 GTSNPN, CDR2 SVGIG (reference sequence). The junction had 6 bases not matched to a gene; V was cut back by 7 bases and J by 4 bases. As DNA, the CDR3 is TGTGCCTTAGACAGGGGTAGGTACGAGCAGTACTTC. This translates into CALDRGRYEQYF.

The rearrangement links TRBV6-5 to TRBJ1-2; no reliable D call. The CDR3 is made up of 16 amino acids. Germline V lookup: CDR1 MNHEY, CDR2 SVGAGI. V was pared by 0 bases and J by 0 bases, with 11 bases between. CDR3 protein: CASSYSILTSNYGYTF. DNA for the CDR3: TGTGCCAGCAGTTACTCGATTCTGACTTCTAACTATGGCTACACCTTC.

The chain recombines TRBV12-3 or TRBV12-4 with TRBJ2-5, with 8 bases identical to TRBD1. The CDR3 sequence is 17 residues long. The junction had 12 bases not matched to a gene; V was cut back by 4 bases and J by 2 bases. CDR3 DNA sequence: TGTGCCAGCAGTTCCGGGACAGGCTTCAGGGGGCAAGAGACCCAGTACTTC. Amino acid sequence: CASSSGTGFRGQETQYF.

This clonotype showed up just a few times. The rearrangement joins TRBV9 to TRBJ2-1; 11 bases map to TRBD2. The CDR3 length is 14 residues. CDR1 and CDR2 from the germline V gene are SGDLS and YYNGEE. V dropped 2 bases and J dropped 10; count of bases not matched to a gene: 5. Here the CDR3 reads CASSVTSGRQEQFF. The CDR3 region has the DNA TGTGCCAGCAGCGTTACTAGCGGGAGACAAGAGCAGTTCTTC.

To note about this clonotype: One junction end disagrees with the germline gene, perhaps due to a read error. The CDR3 nucleotides read TGTGCCAGCACTTACGGGGGGCCTAGCACAGATACGCAGTATTTT. Translation gives CASTYGGPSTDTQYF. The chain joins TRBV6-6 to TRBJ2-3, with TRBD2 as a possible D gene (7 bases). The CDR3 extends over 15 amino acids. CDR1 is MNHNY, CDR2 SVGAGI, per germline (reference sequence).

The chain is built from TRBV18 and TRBJ2-3, with D unclear. Deletions cut 2 bases from V and 7 bases from J, with 10 bases between. Germline V gives CDR1 KGHSH, CDR2 LQKENI. The CDR3 extends over 13 amino acids. The DNA of the CDR3 is TGTGCCAGCTCACCAAGCTCGAAAAATACGCAGTATTTT. Residues: CASSPSSKNTQYF. The variable domain in full, completed from reference TRBV18 and TRBJ2-3, reads NAGVMQNPRHLVRRRGQEARLRCSPMKGHSHVYWYRQLPEEGLKFMVYLQKENIIDESGMPKERFSAEFPKEGPSILRIQQVVRGDSAAYFCASSPSSKNTQYFGPGTRLTVL.

The chain combines TRBV12-3 or TRBV12-4 with TRBJ2-7; weak D call: TRBD2 (6 bases). The CDR3 is 15 residues long. V shed 10 bases and J shed 1 base, with 20 bases lying between them. The CDR3 DNA reads as TGTGCCACCGAGCAGACGGGCAGCGGGTCCTACGAGCAGTACTTC. Residues: CATEQTGSGSYEQYF.

This chain uses TRBV12-3 or TRBV12-4 with TRBJ1-5; D ambiguous. The CDR3 length is 14 residues. The V end lost 3 bases, the J end lost 2 bases, and 8 bases lay between the germline ends. The CDR3 is CASSFWERNQPQHF. Written as DNA, the CDR3 is TGTGCCAGCAGTTTCTGGGAGCGCAATCAGCCCCAGCATTTT.

The table lists this clonotype with a few counts. This chain uses TRBV15 with TRBJ2-7; the D is unclear. Deletions cut 4 bases from V and 2 bases from J, with 3 bases between. Germline-derived CDR1 and CDR2 are LNHNV and YYDKDF (reference sequence). The CDR3 loop spans 11 amino acids. CDR3 in amino acids: CATSNAYEQYF. The CDR3 bases are TGTGCCACCAGCAATGCCTACGAGCAGTACTTC.

The chain has TRBV5-4 and TRBJ2-7, with 11 bases lining up with TRBD1. Per germline, CDR1 SGHNT and CDR2 YYREEE (reference sequence). J gave up 7 bases and V 4 bases, and 10 bases lay outside the gene matches. The CDR3 has 15 amino acids. The CDR3 nucleotides read TGTGCCAGCAGCCCCCGGGACAGGGGGTTTGGGGAGCAGTACTTC. The encoded protein is CASSPRDRGFGEQYF.

This clonotype has only a few counts. The gene calls are TRBV15 and TRBJ2-1; tentatively, D is TRBD1 (6 bases). The V gene lost 3 bases and the J gene lost 6 bases, with 12 bases spanning the gap. Germline CDR1 reads LNHNV; CDR2 reads YYDKDF (reference sequence). The CDR3 spans 14 residues. The CDR3 loop is CATSSGRGSNEQFF. The CDR3 coding sequence is TGTGCCACCAGCAGTGGCAGGGGTTCCAATGAGCAGTTCTTC.

The chain joins TRBV7-6 to TRBJ2-1; TRBD2 aligns across 8 bases. Per germline, CDR1 SGHVS and CDR2 FNYEAQ. The CDR3 is 17 residues long. Trimming cost V 2 bases and J 0 bases; bases outside gene matches: 6. In nucleotides, the CDR3 is TGTGCCAGCAGCTTACTGCCGGGGGGGTTCTCCTACAATGAGCAGTTCTTC. It translates to CASSLLPGGFSYNEQFF.

The table lists this clonotype with many counts. CDR3 bases: TGTGCCAGCAGCGTCCAAGAGACCCAGTACTTC. Translating it yields CASSVQETQYF. This rearrangement joins TRBV12-3 or TRBV12-4 to TRBJ2-5; D remains unclear. V lost 6 bases and J lost 1, with 3 bases in between. The CDR3 has 11 amino acids.

This clonotype was seen ten or more times. The chain employs TRBV20-1 and TRBJ1-1, with a possible D match to TRBD1 (6 bases). The V end lost 6 bases, the J end lost 1 base, and 6 bases lay between the germline ends. The germline V gene has CDR1 DFQATT and CDR2 SNEGSKA (reference sequence). This CDR3 comprises 11 residues. The CDR3 coding sequence is TGCAGTGCGACAGGGAACACTGAAGCTTTCTTT. This gives the protein CSATGNTEAFF.

The chain uses TRBV5-1 and TRBJ2-2; 8 bases map to TRBD2. J was trimmed by 4 bases and V by 6 bases; bases with no gene match: 5. This CDR3 is 14 amino acids long. Germline assignment: CDR1 SGHRS and CDR2 YFSETQ. CDR3 protein: CASKPGGRTGELFF. The CDR3 nucleotides read TGCGCCAGCAAGCCGGGAGGGCGCACCGGGGAGCTGTTTTTT.

The gene calls are TRBV5-5 and TRBJ2-1; 12 nucleotides line up with TRBD2. Trimming removed 4 bases from V and 2 bases from J; junction bases left unmatched: 7. The CDR3 covers 17 residues. Germline V CDR1 and CDR2: SGHKS, YYEKEE (reference sequence). The CDR3 loop is CASSKGLAGITYNEQFF. The CDR3, as DNA: TGTGCCAGCAGCAAAGGACTAGCGGGAATCACCTACAATGAGCAGTTCTTC.

Only a few counts were recorded for this clonotype. The CDR3: CASSRGDRGYNEQFF. The CDR3 region has the DNA TGCGCCAGCAGCCGAGGGGACAGGGGCTACAATGAGCAGTTCTTC. V usage is TRBV5-1 and J usage is TRBJ2-1; 10 positions match TRBD1. CDR1 SGHRS and CDR2 YFSETQ come from the germline V gene. Losses at the gene ends were 4 bases for V and 3 bases for J; bases not matched to a gene: 4. This CDR3 has 15 residues.

This clonotype has a handful of counts. CDR3 residues: CASSLASGGSTDTQYF. The DNA of the CDR3 is TGTGCCAGCAGCTTAGCTAGCGGGGGATCCACAGATACGCAGTATTTT. The rearrangement links TRBV11-2 to TRBJ2-3, with TRBD2 matching over 10 bases. With V trimmed by 1 base and J by 2 bases, 3 bases remained unmatched. This CDR3 has 16 amino acids. Per germline, CDR1 SGHAT and CDR2 FQNNGV.

This clonotype has more than one count but fewer than ten. The genes are TRBV7-9 and TRBJ2-7; possibly TRBD2 for D (6 bases). The germline V and J ends were trimmed by 5 bases and 3 bases, with 23 bases remaining between them. From germline, CDR1 is SEHNR and CDR2 FQNEAQ (reference sequence). The length of the CDR3 is 17 residues. The CDR3 is CASSPPRGGSRVYEQYF. The CDR3 coding sequence is TGTGCCAGCAGCCCACCTCGTGGAGGGAGTCGGGTCTACGAGCAGTACTTC.

CDR3: CASSFEPGSLMNTEAFF. Written as DNA, the CDR3 is TGTGCCAGCAGCTTCGAGCCGGGGTCACTTATGAACACTGAAGCTTTCTTT. The chain carries TRBV7-6 and TRBJ1-1; D gene uncertain. This CDR3 is built from 17 residues. The V and J ends lost 3 bases and 0 bases respectively, with 17 bases between them. Germline V gives CDR1 SGHVS, CDR2 FNYEAQ.

The CDR3 coding sequence is TGTGCCAGCAGCCAAGATCTGGCTAGCGGGAGGATCTACGAGCAGTACTTC. It encodes CASSQDLASGRIYEQYF. V gene TRBV4-2 combines with J gene TRBJ2-7, with TRBD2 matching 11 bases. From germline, CDR1 is LGHNA and CDR2 YNFKEQ. The CDR3 has 17 amino acids. J lost 3 bases, V lost 0 bases, and 7 bases had no gene match.

This clonotype was picked up a small number of times. The chain links TRBV12-3 or TRBV12-4 to TRBJ1-3, with D hard to call. V was shortened by 3 bases and J by 3 bases, with 18 bases between the two germline ends. The CDR3 contains 17 residues. The CDR3 loop is CASSLLTLPGFGNTIYF. The DNA of the CDR3 is TGTGCCAGCAGTTTGTTAACTCTTCCGGGGTTTGGAAACACCATATATTTT.

This sequence joins TRBV6-2 or TRBV6-3 and TRBJ1-5, with D maybe TRBD1 (5 bases). CDR3 length equals 13 residues. Trimming took off 2 bases at V and 6 bases at J, with 8 bases between the two ends. Germline V gene lookup returns CDR1 MNHEY and CDR2 SVGEGT. This CDR3 is CASSYGGTQPQHF. In DNA form, the CDR3 reads TGTGCCAGCAGTTACGGGGGAACTCAGCCCCAGCATTTT.

The CDR3 coding sequence is TGTGCCAGCAGCCTCCCCTGGGCGTCCAGGGGCAAAAACATTCAGTACTTC. It translates to CASSLPWASRGKNIQYF. The chain recombines TRBV7-6 with TRBJ2-4; the D gene is possibly TRBD1 (6 bases). Between the trimmed V and J ends, which lost 5 bases and 3 bases, there was a span of 20 bases. The CDR3 extends over 17 amino acids. Germline loops: CDR1 SGHVS, CDR2 FNYEAQ. Based on the CDR3 plus reference TRBV7-6 and TRBJ2-4, the full variable domain is GAGVSQSPRYKVTKRGQDVALRCDPISGHVSLYWYRQALGQGPEFLTYFNYEAQQDKSGLPNDRFSAERPEGSISTLTIQRTEQRDSAMYRCASSLPWASRGKNIQYFGAGTRLSVL.

This clonotype was observed a few times. V usage is TRBV7-8 and J usage is TRBJ2-7, with D maybe TRBD2 (5 bases). V was pared by 9 bases and J by 3 bases, with 9 bases between. Per the germline V gene, CDR1 is SGHVS and CDR2 is FQNEAQ. The CDR3 is made up of 11 amino acids. The CDR3 is CASDEGYEQYF. The CDR3 region has the DNA TGTGCCAGTGACGAGGGCTACGAGCAGTACTTC.

The chain links TRBV20-1 to TRBJ1-2, with 7 bases lining up with TRBD1. This CDR3 is 13 amino acids long. With 5 bases clipped from V and 0 bases from J, the junction kept 3 bases outside the gene matches. Germline values: CDR1 DFQATT, CDR2 SNEGSKA (reference sequence). CDR3 residues: CSARDRSNYGYTF. DNA of the CDR3: TGCAGTGCTCGGGACAGATCTAACTATGGCTACACCTTC.